These 11 T cell receptor beta chains were all obtained from the same sample, sequenced in a study of blood T cell repertoires in COVID-19. The data were produced by immunoSEQ multiplex PCR, yet TCRdb's version contains in-frame clones alone and is incomplete. This sample has roughly 300,000 clones, with around 90% found just once. The sample taken for sequencing was PBMCs or T cells enriched from blood (not recorded which). These receptors were collected from a woman in her 30s who had recovered from COVID-19.

The rearrangement uses TRBV9 and TRBJ2-1; TRBD2 is a possible D gene (6 bases). CDR1 is SGDLS and CDR2 is YYNGEE in the germline V gene. Trimming removed 0 bases at V and 4 bases at J, with 11 bases between. The CDR3 is 15 amino acids. CDR3 loop: CASSVEGGNYNEQFF. CDR3 bases: TGTGCCAGCAGCGTAGAGGGCGGGAATTACAATGAGCAGTTCTTC.

The count of this clone is one. V is TRBV27 and J is TRBJ2-5, with D tentatively TRBD2 (5 bases). The CDR3 runs to 13 residues. Looked up from germline, CDR1 is MNHEY and CDR2 is SMNVEV (reference sequence). Trimming pared 3 bases from V and 5 bases from J, leaving 10 bases between. CDR3 loop: CASSFREKETQYF. CDR3 DNA sequence: TGTGCCAGCAGTTTTAGGGAGAAGGAGACCCAGTACTTC.

The chain is built from TRBV28 and TRBJ1-2, with D possibly being TRBD1 (6 bases). This CDR3 has 16 residues. V gave up 5 bases and J gave up 6 bases, with 22 bases separating them. CDR1 MDHEN and CDR2 SYDVKM come from the germline V gene. The CDR3 DNA reads as TGTGCCAGCAGTGACCTCACAGGGTTCGGGCCCCATGGCTACACCTTC. Its translation is CASSDLTGFGPHGYTF.

The V gene is TRBV6-1, the J gene TRBJ1-5; D gene uncertain. Germline loops: CDR1 MNHNS, CDR2 SASEGT. V was shortened by 3 bases and J by 2 bases, with 11 bases between the two germline ends. This CDR3 has 15 residues. CDR3 nucleotide sequence: TGTGCCAGCAGTGAGCAGGAGGGTGGCAATCAGCCCCAGCATTTT. It translates to CASSEQEGGNQPQHF.

J is TRBJ2-1 and V is TRBV9; D remains ambiguous. Germline values: CDR1 SGDLS, CDR2 YYNGEE. This CDR3 contains 16 residues. The ends were cut back, 4 bases at V and 2 bases at J, with 16 bases in the middle. CDR3 amino acids: CASSSRGGKTYNEQFF. Here the CDR3 DNA reads TGTGCCAGCAGCTCCCGAGGCGGCAAGACCTACAATGAGCAGTTCTTC.

This chain joins TRBV12-5 and TRBJ1-1; D is perhaps TRBD1 (6 bases). The germline V and J ends were trimmed by 1 base and 10 bases, with 13 bases remaining between them. Per germline, CDR1 LGHNT and CDR2 FRNRAP. The CDR3 is 13 amino acids. The CDR3 protein is CASGLGGTMGAFF. The CDR3 bases are TGTGCTAGTGGTTTGGGGGGGACAATGGGAGCTTTCTTT.

The genes are TRBV15 and TRBJ1-3; TRBD1 is a possible D gene (6 bases). The germline CDR1 and CDR2 sequences are LNHNV and YYDKDF (reference sequence). Trimming pared 2 bases from V and 0 bases from J, leaving 8 bases between. The CDR3 is made up of 15 amino acids. The CDR3 reads CATSRSQGSGNTIYF. CDR3 bases: TGTGCCACCAGCAGATCACAGGGCTCTGGAAACACCATATATTTT.

This chain joins TRBV7-9 and TRBJ2-7; D might be TRBD2 (5 bases). The V gene lost 4 bases and the J gene lost 11 bases, with 12 bases spanning the gap. In germline, CDR1 is SEHNR, CDR2 FQNEAQ (reference sequence). The CDR3 spans 11 residues. CDR3 in amino acids: CASSSDSGKYF. In DNA form, the CDR3 reads TGTGCCAGCAGCTCGGACTCAGGCAAGTACTTC.

The V and J genes are TRBV19 and TRBJ2-7; maybe TRBD2 (5 bases). The germline V gene encodes CDR1 LNHDA and CDR2 SQIVND (reference sequence). The CDR3 is 14 residues long. V was trimmed by 5 bases and J by 0 bases, leaving 11 bases between them. CDR3 DNA sequence: TGTGCCAGTAGTGTCGGGATCGGCTCCTACGAGCAGTACTTC. It yields the protein CASSVGIGSYEQYF.

This chain connects TRBV7-2 to TRBJ1-5, with TRBD1 identical over 7 bases. CDR1 SGHTA and CDR2 FQGNSA come from the germline V gene. J gave up 0 bases and V 2 bases, and 7 bases lay outside the gene matches. This CDR3 comprises 17 residues. The CDR3 DNA sequence: TGTGCCAGCAGCTTATCCCGGGACAGATTTAGCAATCAGCCCCAGCATTTT. The encoded protein is CASSLSRDRFSNQPQHF.

The chain is built from TRBV3-1 (or the pseudogene TRBV3-2) and TRBJ1-6; D uncertain. V shed 4 bases and J shed 9 bases, with 13 bases lying between them. The CDR3 consists of 14 residues. Germline V gene lookup returns CDR1 LGHDT and CDR2 YNNKEL (reference sequence). DNA for the CDR3: TGTGCCAGCAGCCCCGTATCCAGATTTTCACCCCTCCACTTT. This encodes CASSPVSRFSPLHF.